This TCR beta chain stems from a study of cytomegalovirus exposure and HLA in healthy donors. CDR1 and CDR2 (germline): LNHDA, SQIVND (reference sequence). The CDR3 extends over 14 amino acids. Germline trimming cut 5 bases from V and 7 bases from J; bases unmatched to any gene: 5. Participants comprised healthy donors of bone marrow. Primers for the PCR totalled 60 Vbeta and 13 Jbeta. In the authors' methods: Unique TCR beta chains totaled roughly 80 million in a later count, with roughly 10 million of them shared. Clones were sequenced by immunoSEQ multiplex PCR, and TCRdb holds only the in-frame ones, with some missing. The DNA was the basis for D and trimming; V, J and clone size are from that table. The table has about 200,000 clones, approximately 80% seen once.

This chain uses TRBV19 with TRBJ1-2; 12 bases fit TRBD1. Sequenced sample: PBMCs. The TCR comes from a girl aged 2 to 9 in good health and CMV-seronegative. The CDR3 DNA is TGTGCCAGTAGTGAGGGGACAGGGGGCTCTGGCTACACCTTC. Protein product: CASSEGTGGSGYTF.